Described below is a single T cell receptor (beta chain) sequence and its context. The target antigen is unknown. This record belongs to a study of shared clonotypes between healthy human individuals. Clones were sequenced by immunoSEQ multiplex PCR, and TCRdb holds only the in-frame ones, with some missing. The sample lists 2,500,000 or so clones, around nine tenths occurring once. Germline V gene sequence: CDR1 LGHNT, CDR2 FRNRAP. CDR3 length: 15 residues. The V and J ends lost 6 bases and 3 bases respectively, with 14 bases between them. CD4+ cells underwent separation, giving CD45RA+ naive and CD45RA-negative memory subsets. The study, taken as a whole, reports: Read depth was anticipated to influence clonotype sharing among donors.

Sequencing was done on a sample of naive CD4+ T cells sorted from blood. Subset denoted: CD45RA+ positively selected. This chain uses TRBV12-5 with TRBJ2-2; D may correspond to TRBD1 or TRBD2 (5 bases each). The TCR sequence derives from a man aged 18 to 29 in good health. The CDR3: CASGLRDQYTGELFF. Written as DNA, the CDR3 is TGTGCTAGTGGCCTCCGGGACCAGTACACCGGGGAGCTGTTTTTT.